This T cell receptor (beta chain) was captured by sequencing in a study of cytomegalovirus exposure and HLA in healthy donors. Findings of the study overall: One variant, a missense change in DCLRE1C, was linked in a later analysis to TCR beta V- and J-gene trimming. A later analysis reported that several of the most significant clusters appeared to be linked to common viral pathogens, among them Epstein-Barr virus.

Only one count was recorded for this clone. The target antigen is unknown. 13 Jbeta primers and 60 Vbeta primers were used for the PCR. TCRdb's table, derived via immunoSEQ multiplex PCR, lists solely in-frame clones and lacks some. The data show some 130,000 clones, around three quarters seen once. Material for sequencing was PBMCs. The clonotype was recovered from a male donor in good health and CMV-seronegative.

CDR3 bases: TGTGCCTGGAGTCCAGGGGATGGCTATGGCTACACCTTC. This codes for CAWSPGDGYGYTF. The V call is TRBV30, the J call TRBJ1-2, with D perhaps matching TRBD1 (6 bases). Germline CDR1 reads GTSNPN; CDR2 reads SVGIG (reference sequence). The CDR3 is 13 amino acids. Trimming shortened V by 2 bases and J by 4 bases, and 11 bases separated the two germline ends.